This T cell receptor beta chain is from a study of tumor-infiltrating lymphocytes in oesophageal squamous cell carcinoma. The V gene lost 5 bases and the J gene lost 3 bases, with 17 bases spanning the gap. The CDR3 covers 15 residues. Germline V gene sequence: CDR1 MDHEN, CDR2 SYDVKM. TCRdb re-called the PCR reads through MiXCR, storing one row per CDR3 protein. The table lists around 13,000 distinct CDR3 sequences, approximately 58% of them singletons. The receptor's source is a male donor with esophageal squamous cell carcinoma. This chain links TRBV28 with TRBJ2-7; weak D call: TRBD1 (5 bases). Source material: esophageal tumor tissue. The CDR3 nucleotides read TGTGCCAGCAGTGCCACGGTGGGGCAGGGCTACGAGCAGTACTTC. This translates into CASSATVGQGYEQYF.